Given below is one T cell receptor beta chain in context. The sample comes from a study of shared clonotypes between healthy human individuals. Study in general: The study used three CD4 naive, three CD4 memory, two CD8 naive and one CD8 memory plate per donor.

Healthy HIV-negative adults without recent acute infections or vaccinations served as donors. Caucasian adults living in Nashville, Tennessee, provided all samples. The V gene end was trimmed by 6 bases and the J gene end by 1 base; junction bases not matched to a gene: 5. CDR1 is LNHDA, CDR2 SQIVND, per germline (reference sequence). The CDR3 loop spans 14 amino acids. Produced via immunoSEQ multiplex PCR; TCRdb's table is partial and in-frame only. The repertoire includes approximately 1.1 million clones, approximately 80% of them detected once, and roughly 0.56% sits in the top ten. Sequences were obtained from memory CD4+ T cells from PBMCs. Subset: CD45RA-negative fraction. V is TRBV19 and J is TRBJ1-1; TRBD1 agrees at 7 bases. The receptor was isolated from a young man in good health. Some clones in this sample may be carry-over from other donors' samples. This chain's CDR3 is CASSPGGRNTEAFF. CDR3 coding DNA: TGTGCCAGTAGCCCAGGGGGGAGGAACACTGAAGCTTTCTTT.